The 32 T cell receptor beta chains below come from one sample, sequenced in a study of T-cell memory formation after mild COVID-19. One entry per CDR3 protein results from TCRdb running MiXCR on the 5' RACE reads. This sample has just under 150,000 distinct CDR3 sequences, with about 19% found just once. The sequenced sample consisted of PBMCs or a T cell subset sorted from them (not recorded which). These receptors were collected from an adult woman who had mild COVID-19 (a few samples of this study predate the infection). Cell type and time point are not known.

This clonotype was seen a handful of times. The CDR3 DNA is TGTGCCAGCAGAAATACGGTAGCGGGACACAATGAGCAGTTCTTC. This codes for CASRNTVAGHNEQFF. The chain employs TRBV6-6 and TRBJ2-1; 8 nucleotides match TRBD2. The CDR3 is made up of 15 amino acids. Germline CDR1 MNHNY, CDR2 SVGAGI (reference sequence). The J segment lost 5 bases and the V segment lost 6 bases, leaving 9 bases of the junction unmatched.

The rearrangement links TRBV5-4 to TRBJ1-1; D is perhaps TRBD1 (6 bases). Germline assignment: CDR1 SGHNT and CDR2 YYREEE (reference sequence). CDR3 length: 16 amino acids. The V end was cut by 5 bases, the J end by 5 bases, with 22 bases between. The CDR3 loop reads CASRPDRWGVRTEAFF. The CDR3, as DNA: TGTGCCAGCAGGCCGGACAGATGGGGAGTAAGGACTGAAGCTTTCTTT.

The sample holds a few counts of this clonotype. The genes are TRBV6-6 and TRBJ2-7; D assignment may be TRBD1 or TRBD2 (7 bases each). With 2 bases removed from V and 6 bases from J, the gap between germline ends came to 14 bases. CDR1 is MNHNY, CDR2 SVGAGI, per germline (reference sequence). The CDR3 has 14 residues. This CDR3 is CASSYPQGGSEQYF. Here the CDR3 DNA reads TGTGCCAGCAGTTACCCGCAGGGGGGGAGCGAGCAGTACTTC.

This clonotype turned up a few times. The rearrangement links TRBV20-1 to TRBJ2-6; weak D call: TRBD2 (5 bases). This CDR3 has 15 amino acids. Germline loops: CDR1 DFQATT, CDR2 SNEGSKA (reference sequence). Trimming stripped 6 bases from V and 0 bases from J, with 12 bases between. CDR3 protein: CSASGDPSGANVLTF. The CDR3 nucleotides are TGCAGTGCCAGCGGTGACCCCTCTGGGGCCAACGTCCTGACTTTC.

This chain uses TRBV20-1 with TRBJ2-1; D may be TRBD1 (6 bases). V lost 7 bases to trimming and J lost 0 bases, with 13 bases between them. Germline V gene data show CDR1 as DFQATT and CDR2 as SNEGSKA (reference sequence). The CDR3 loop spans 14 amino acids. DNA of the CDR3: TGCAGTGAGGTAGGGGGTAGCTCCTACAATGAGCAGTTCTTC. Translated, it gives CSEVGGSSYNEQFF.

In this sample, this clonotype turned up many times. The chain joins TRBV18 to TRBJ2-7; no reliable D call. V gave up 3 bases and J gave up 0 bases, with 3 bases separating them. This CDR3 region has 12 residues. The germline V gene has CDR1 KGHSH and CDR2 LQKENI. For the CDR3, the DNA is TGTGCCAGCTCACCTAGCTCCTACGAGCAGTACTTC. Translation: CASSPSSYEQYF.

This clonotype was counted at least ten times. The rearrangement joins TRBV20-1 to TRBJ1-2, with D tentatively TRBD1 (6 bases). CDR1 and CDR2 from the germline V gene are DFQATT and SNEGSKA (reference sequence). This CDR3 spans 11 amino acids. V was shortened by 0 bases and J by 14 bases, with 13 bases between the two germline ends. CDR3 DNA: TGCAGTGCTAGAGATGACAGGTTAATAACCTTC. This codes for CSARDDRLITF.

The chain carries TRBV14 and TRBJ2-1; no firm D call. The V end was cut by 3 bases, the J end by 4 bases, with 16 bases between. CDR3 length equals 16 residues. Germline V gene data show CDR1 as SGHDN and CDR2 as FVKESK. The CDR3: CASSHLGQSDYNEQFF. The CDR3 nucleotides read TGTGCCAGCAGCCATTTGGGTCAGTCAGATTACAATGAGCAGTTCTTC.

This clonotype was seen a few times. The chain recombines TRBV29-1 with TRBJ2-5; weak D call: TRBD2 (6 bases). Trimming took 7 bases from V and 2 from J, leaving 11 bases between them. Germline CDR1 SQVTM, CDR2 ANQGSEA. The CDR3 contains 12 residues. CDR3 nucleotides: TGCAGCGCCTCGCGGGGTCAAGAGACCCAGTACTTC. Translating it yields CSASRGQETQYF.

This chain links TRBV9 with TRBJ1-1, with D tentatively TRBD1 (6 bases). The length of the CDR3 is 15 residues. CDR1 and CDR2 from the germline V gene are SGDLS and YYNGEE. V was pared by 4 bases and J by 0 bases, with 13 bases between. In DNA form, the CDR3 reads TGTGCCAGCAGCCCAGGACAGTTATTGAACACTGAAGCTTTCTTT. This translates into CASSPGQLLNTEAFF. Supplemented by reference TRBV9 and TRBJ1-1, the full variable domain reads DSGVTQTPKHLITATGQRVTLRCSPRSGDLSVYWYQQSLDQGLQFLIQYYNGEERAKGNILERFSAQQFPDLHSELNLSSLELGDSALYFCASSPGQLLNTEAFFGQGTRLTVV.

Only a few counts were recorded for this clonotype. The DNA of the CDR3 is TGCGCCAGCAGCCAAGGTTCGCGGGGCTACCAAGAGACCCAGTACTTC. Its translation is CASSQGSRGYQETQYF. The chain employs TRBV4-1 and TRBJ2-5; D perhaps matches TRBD2 (6 bases). The CDR3 runs 16 residues. V was trimmed by 1 base and J by 0 bases, leaving 12 bases between them. CDR1 and CDR2 (germline): MGHRA, YSYEKL.

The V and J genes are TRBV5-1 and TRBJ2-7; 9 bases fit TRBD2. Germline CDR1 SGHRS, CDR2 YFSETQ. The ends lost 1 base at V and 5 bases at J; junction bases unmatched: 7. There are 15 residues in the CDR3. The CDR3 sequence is CASSLLISGSDEQYF. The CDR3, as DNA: TGCGCCAGCAGCTTGTTAATTAGCGGGAGCGACGAGCAGTACTTC.

This CDR3 reads CASSLGGDQPQHF. The CDR3 DNA is TGCGCCAGCAGCTTGGGAGGGGATCAGCCCCAGCATTTT. V and J are TRBV5-1 and TRBJ1-5, with a possible D match to TRBD1 (5 bases). With 0 bases removed from V and 5 bases from J, the gap between germline ends came to 6 bases. In germline, CDR1 is SGHRS, CDR2 YFSETQ. This CDR3 region has 13 residues.

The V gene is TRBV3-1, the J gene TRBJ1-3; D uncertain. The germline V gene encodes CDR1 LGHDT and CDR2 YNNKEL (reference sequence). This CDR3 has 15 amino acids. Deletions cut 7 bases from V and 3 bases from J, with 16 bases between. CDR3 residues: CASTTALVGGNTIYF. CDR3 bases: TGTGCCAGCACCACGGCGTTGGTAGGTGGAAACACCATATATTTT.

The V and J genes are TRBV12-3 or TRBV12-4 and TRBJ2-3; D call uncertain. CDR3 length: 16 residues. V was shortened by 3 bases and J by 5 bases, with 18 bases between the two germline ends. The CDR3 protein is CASSFGSPGIGDTQYF. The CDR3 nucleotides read TGTGCCAGCAGTTTTGGGTCCCCCGGAATTGGAGATACGCAGTATTTT.

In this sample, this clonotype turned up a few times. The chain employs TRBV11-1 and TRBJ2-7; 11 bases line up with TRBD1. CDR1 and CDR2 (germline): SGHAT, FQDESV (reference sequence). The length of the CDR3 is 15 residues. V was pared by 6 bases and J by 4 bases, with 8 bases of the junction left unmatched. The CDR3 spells CASSRIGQGAYEQYF. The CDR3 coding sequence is TGTGCCAGCAGTCGTATCGGACAGGGGGCATACGAGCAGTACTTC. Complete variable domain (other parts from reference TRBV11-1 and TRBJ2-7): EAEVAQSPRYKITEKSQAVAFWCDPISGHATLYWYRQILGQGPELLVQFQDESVVDDSQLPKDRFSAERLKGVDSTLKIQPAELGDSAMYLCASSRIGQGAYEQYFGPGTRLTVT.

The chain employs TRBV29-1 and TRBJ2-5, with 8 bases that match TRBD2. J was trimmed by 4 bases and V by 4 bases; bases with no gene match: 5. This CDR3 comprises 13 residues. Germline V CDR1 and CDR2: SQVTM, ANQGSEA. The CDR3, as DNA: TGCAGCGTTGTGGAAGCGGGGGTAGAGACCCAGTACTTC. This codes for CSVVEAGVETQYF.

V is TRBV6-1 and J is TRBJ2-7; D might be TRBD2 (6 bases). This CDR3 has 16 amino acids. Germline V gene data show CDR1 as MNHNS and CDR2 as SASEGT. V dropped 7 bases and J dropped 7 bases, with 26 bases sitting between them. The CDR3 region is CASTVYGTGRFREQYF. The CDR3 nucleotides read TGTGCCAGCACAGTTTATGGTACTGGGAGGTTTCGAGAGCAGTACTTC.

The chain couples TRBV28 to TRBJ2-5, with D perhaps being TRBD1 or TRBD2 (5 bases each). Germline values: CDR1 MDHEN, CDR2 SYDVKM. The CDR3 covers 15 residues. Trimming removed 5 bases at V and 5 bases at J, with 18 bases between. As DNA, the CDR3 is TGTGCCAGCAGTCCCTCCAGGGTCGGCGGGGAGACCCAGTACTTC. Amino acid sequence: CASSPSRVGGETQYF.

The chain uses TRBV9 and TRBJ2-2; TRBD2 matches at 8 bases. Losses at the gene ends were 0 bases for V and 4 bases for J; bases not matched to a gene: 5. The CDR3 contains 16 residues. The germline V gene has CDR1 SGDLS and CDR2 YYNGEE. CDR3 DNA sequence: TGTGCCAGCAGCGTAGGTACTAGCGGCAGCACCGGGGAGCTGTTTTTT. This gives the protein CASSVGTSGSTGELFF.

In DNA form, the CDR3 reads TGTGCCAGCAGCTTGTCCATCCCCACTGAAGCTTTCTTT. Translation: CASSLSIPTEAFF. The gene calls are TRBV7-9 and TRBJ1-1; D gene ambiguous. Looked up from germline, CDR1 is SEHNR and CDR2 is FQNEAQ (reference sequence). Trimming removed 3 bases at V and 4 bases at J, with 9 bases between. The CDR3 has 13 residues.

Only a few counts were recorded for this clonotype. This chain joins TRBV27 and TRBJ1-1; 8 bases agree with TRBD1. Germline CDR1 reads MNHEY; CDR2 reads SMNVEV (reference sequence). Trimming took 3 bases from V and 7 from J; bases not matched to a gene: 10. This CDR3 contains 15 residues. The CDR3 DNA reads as TGTGCCAGCAGTTTGCAGGGGGCCCTGAAGAGTGAAGCTTTCTTT. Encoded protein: CASSLQGALKSEAFF.

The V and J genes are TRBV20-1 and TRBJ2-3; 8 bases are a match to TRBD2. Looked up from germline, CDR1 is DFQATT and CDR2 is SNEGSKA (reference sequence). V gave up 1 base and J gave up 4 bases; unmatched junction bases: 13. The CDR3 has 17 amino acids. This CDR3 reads CSARALGSGSLSDTQYF. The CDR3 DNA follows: TGCAGTGCTAGAGCCTTGGGGAGCGGGAGCTTGTCAGATACGCAGTATTTT.

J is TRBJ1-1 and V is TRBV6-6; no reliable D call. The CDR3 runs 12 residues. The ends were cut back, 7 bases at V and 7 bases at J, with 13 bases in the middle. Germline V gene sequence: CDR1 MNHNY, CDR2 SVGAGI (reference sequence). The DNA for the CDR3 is TGTGCCAGCACTGACATCATTAGTGAAGCTTTCTTT. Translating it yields CASTDIISEAFF.

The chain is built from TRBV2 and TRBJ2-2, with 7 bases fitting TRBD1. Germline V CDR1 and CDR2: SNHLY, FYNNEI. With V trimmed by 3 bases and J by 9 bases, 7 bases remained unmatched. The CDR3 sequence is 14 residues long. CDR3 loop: CASSDGLGGRELFF. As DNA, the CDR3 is TGTGCCAGCAGTGACGGTTTAGGGGGCCGGGAGCTGTTTTTT.

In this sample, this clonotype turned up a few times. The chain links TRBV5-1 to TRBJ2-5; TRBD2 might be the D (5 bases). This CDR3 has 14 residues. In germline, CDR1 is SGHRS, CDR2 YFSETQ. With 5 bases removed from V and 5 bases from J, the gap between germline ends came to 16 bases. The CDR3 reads CASRGELRGETQYF. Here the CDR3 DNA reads TGCGCCAGCAGGGGAGAACTTAGAGGGGAGACCCAGTACTTC.

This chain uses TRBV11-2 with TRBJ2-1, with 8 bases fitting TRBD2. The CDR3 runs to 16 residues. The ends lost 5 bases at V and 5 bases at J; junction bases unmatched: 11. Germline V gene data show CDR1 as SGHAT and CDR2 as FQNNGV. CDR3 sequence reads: CASSPELAVSHNEQFF. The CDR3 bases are TGTGCCAGCAGCCCTGAACTAGCGGTCAGCCACAATGAGCAGTTCTTC.

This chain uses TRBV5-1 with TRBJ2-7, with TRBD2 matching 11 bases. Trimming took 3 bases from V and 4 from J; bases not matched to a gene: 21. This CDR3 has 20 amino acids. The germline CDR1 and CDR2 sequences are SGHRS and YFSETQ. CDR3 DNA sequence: TGCGCCAGCAGCTCGGATGTTCACGTGACTAGCGGGACCCACGCGTACGAGCAGTACTTC. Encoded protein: CASSSDVHVTSGTHAYEQYF.

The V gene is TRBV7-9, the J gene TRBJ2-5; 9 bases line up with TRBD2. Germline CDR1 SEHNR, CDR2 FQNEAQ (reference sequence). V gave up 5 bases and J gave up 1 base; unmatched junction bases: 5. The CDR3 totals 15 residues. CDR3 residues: CASSTLGLAQETQYF. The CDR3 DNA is TGTGCCAGCAGCACCCTGGGACTAGCCCAAGAGACCCAGTACTTC.

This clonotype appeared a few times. The CDR3 protein is CASSLRGTGNNEQFF. Here the CDR3 DNA reads TGTGCCAGCAGCTTAAGGGGGACTGGAAACAATGAGCAGTTCTTC. V and J are TRBV7-2 and TRBJ2-1; D might be TRBD1 or TRBD2, each matching 6 bases. The CDR3 totals 15 residues. V was pared by 2 bases and J by 5 bases, with 13 bases between. The germline CDR1 and CDR2 sequences are SGHTA and FQGNSA.

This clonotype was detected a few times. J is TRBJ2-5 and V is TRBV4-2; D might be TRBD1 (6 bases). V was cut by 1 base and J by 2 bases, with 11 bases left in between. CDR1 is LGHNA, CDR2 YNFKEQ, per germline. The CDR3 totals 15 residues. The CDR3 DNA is TGTGCCAGCAGCCAAGCCGGGACAAAGCAAGAGACCCAGTACTTC. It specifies CASSQAGTKQETQYF.

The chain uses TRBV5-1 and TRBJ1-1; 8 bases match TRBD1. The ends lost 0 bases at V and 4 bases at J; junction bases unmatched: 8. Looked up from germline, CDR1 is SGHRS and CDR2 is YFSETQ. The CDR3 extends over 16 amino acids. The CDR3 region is CASSLGPGQGGTEAFF. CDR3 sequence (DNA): TGCGCCAGCAGCTTGGGACCCGGACAGGGAGGCACTGAAGCTTTCTTT.